This section outlines one T cell receptor (beta chain) sequence together with its context. TCRdb's copy holds only in-frame clones and misses some; the assay was immunoSEQ multiplex PCR. The sample lists about 110,000 clones; more than 80% were seen once. The data originate from a study of T cell changes during pregnancy in multiple sclerosis. Germline V lookup: CDR1 SGHNT, CDR2 YENEEA. This CDR3 has 13 amino acids. The V gene end was trimmed by 5 bases and the J gene end by 6 bases; junction bases not matched to a gene: 5. The sequence was obtained from a female donor with multiple sclerosis, enrolled in a pregnancy study. The chain recombines TRBV11-3 with TRBJ2-7; TRBD1 matches at 9 bases. The sequencing here drew on peripheral blood, taken before pregnancy. Here the CDR3 DNA reads TGTGCCAGCAGCAGGGAGACAGGGGGCGAGCAGTACTTC. Its protein is CASSRETGGEQYF.